This T cell receptor beta chain was sequenced for a study of graft-versus-host responses after intestinal transplantation. About the research overall: Multivisceral, liver-intestinal, or isolated intestinal grafts went to recipients. Anti-thymocyte globulin induction preceded 2 to 4 years of tacrolimus and steroid maintenance in all recipients.

The CDR3 runs 14 residues. Germline CDR1 is SGHTA and CDR2 is FQGTGA. V shed 5 bases, J shed 7 bases, and the junction held 8 bases outside the gene matches. Here immunoSEQ multiplex PCR was the method, and the copy in TCRdb shows in-frame clones only, minus some. The table records about 96,000 clones, around nine tenths of them present only once. With regard to this clone: Antigen unknown.

The origin of this receptor is a human donor who received an intestinal transplant. This sample comprised unstimulated CD4+ T cells sorted from spleen or lymph node cells, obtained before intestinal transplant. The rearrangement links TRBV7-3 to TRBJ2-3, with 8 bases that match TRBD2. CDR3 in DNA: TGTGCCAGCAGCATTAGCGGGGCCCACCATACGCAGTATTTT. Translating gives CASSISGAHHTQYF.